This paragraph reports one TCR beta chain. Authors' analysis steps: By means of reference gene primer amplification, nucleated cell counts were estimated. Here immunoSEQ multiplex PCR was the method, and the copy in TCRdb shows in-frame clones only, minus some. V, J and clone size were drawn from that table, and D and trimming were deduced from the DNA. The data contain around 240,000 clones, more than 80% of them singletons. The CDR3 is 14 residues long. The ends were cut back, 3 bases at V and 1 base at J, with 8 bases in the middle. Germline V gene data show CDR1 as LNHDA and CDR2 as SQIVND (reference sequence). This entry belongs to a study of blood T cell repertoires in COVID-19. Study background: Sample material is recorded as cDNA or gDNA derived from T cells, B-cell-depleted T cells, or PBMCs.

Those enrolled, adults aged roughly 18 to 89 years, came from about two dozen US areas. Allocation to cohorts depended on clinical history reported by the participants. The chain couples TRBV19 to TRBJ2-3; D is possibly TRBD2 (5 bases). Sequenced: PBMCs or T cells enriched from blood (not recorded which). The TCR comes from a man in his forties or fifties who had been exposed to COVID-19. The CDR3 sequence: CASSISGGTDTQYF. The CDR3 DNA follows: TGTGCCAGTAGTATTTCCGGGGGCACAGATACGCAGTATTTT. Based on the CDR3 plus reference TRBV19 and TRBJ2-3, the full variable domain is DGGITQSPKYLFRKEGQNVTLSCEQNLNHDAMYWYRQDPGQGLRLIYYSQIVNDFQKGDIAEGYSVSREKKESFPLTVTSAQKNPTAFYLCASSISGGTDTQYFGPGTRLTVL.